This T cell receptor beta chain was recovered during a study of shared clonotypes between healthy human individuals. Study at large: The study enrolled a couple of women and a few men aged 18 to 49.

Everyone who donated was a Caucasian adult who lived in Nashville, Tennessee. In the source study's methods: Because ImmunoSEQ provided only junction sequences with no quality scores, the filtering differed. Some clones are missing from TCRdb's copy, which holds only in-frame ones; the method was immunoSEQ multiplex PCR. V, J and clone size reflect that table, while D and trimming were determined from the DNA. The table records 740,000 or so clones, about three quarters of them present only once. CDR1 and CDR2 from the germline V gene are MNHNS and SASEGT. The length of the CDR3 is 15 residues. J lost 1 base, V lost 2 bases, and 1 base had no gene match.

The chain employs TRBV6-1 and TRBJ2-7, with 11 bases fitting TRBD2. The sequencing input was memory CD4+ T cells sorted from blood. Described subset: CD45RA-negative fraction. The receptor comes from a woman aged 25 to 39 in good health. The CDR3 DNA is TGTGCCAGCAGTGAATTAGCGGGAGGGTCCTACGAGCAGTACTTC. As protein: CASSELAGGSYEQYF.